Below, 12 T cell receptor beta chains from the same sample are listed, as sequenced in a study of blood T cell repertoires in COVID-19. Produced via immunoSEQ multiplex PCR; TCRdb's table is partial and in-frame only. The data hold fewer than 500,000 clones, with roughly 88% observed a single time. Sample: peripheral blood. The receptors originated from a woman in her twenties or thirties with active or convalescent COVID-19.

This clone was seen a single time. The CDR3 bases are TGTGCCAGCAGCTTTTTCTCGGACAGCGCCGGGGAGACCCAGTACTTC. Its translation is CASSFFSDSAGETQYF. The genes are TRBV12-1 and TRBJ2-5; the table's D call of TRBD1 was not tested on the DNA. TRBV12-1 is deemed a pseudogene. The CDR3 has 16 amino acids.

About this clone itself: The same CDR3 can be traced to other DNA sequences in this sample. The CDR3 region is CASSPWNTEAFF. The CDR3, as DNA: TGTGCCAGTAGTCCCTGGAACACTGAAGCTTTCTTT. This chain joins TRBV19 and TRBJ1-1; D is unclear. The V gene's germline CDR1 is LNHDA and CDR2 SQIVND (reference sequence). This CDR3 has 12 residues. V lost 5 bases and J lost 1, with 5 bases in between.

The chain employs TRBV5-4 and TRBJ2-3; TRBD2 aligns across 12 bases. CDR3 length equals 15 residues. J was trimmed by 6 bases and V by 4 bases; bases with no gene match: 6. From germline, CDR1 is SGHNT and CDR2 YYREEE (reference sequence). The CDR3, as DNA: TGTGCCAGCAGCCAGAGACTAGCGGGAGTGGATACGCAGTATTTT. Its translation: CASSQRLAGVDTQYF.

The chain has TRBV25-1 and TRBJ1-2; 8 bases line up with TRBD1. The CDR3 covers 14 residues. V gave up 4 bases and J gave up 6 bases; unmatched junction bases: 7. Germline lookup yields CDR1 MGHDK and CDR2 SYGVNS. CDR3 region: CASSATDREDGYTF. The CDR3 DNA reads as TGTGCCAGCAGTGCCACGGACAGGGAGGATGGCTACACCTTC.

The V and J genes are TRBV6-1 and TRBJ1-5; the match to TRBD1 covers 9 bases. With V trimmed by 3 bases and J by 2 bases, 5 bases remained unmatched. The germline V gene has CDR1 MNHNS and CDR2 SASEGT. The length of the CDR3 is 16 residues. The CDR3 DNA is TGTGCCAGCAGTGAGGGGACAGGGTGGGGCAATCAGCCCCAGCATTTT. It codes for CASSEGTGWGNQPQHF.

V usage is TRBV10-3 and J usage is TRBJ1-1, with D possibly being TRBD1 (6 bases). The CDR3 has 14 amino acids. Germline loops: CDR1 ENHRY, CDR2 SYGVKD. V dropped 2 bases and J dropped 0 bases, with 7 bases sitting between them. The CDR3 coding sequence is TGTGCCATCAGTGAGGGACAGCTGAACACTGAAGCTTTCTTT. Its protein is CAISEGQLNTEAFF.

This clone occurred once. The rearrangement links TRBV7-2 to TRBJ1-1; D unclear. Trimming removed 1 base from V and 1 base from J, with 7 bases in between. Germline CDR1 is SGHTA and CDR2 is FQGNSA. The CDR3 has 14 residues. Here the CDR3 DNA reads TGTGCCAGCAGCTTAGTGGCAGGGAACACTGAAGCTTTCTTT. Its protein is CASSLVAGNTEAFF.

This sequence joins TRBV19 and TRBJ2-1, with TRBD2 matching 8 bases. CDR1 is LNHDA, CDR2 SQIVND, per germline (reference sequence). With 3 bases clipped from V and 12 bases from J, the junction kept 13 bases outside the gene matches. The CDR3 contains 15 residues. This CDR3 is CASSIGDGSGKWQFF. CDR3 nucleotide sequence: TGTGCCAGTAGTATTGGGGATGGTAGCGGGAAGTGGCAGTTCTTC.

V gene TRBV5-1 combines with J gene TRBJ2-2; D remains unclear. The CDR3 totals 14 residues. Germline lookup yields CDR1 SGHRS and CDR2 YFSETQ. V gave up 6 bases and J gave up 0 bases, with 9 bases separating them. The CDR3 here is CASKRLPNTGELFF. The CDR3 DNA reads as TGCGCCAGCAAACGGTTACCGAACACCGGGGAGCTGTTTTTT.

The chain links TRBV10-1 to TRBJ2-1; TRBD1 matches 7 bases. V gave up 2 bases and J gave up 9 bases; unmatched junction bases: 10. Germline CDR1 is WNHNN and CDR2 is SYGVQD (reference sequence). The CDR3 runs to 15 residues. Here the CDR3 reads CASSEGTAAQGEQFF. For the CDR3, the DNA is TGCGCCAGCAGTGAGGGGACAGCAGCACAGGGTGAGCAGTTCTTC.

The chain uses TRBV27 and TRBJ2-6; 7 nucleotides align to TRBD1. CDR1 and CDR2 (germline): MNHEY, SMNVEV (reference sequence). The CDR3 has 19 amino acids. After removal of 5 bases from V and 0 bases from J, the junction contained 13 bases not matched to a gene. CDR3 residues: CASSPGQIYYDSGANVLTF. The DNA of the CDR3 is TGTGCCAGCAGTCCGGGACAGATTTATTATGACTCTGGGGCCAACGTCCTGACTTTC.

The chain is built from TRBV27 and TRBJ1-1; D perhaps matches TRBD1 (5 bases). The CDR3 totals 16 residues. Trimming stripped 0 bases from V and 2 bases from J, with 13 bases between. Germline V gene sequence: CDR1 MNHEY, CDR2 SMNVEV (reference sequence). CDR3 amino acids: CASSLSKGRENTEAFF. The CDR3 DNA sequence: TGTGCCAGCAGTTTATCGAAGGGGCGTGAAAACACTGAAGCTTTCTTT.